This T cell receptor (beta chain) is from a study of T cell repertoires in cytomegalovirus infection. Overall study context: Recently identified HLA-C-restricted and well-studied HLA-B-restricted CMV epitopes were used. Public TCR beta signatures provided an indication of both CMV infection and a matching HLA type.

The length of the CDR3 is 16 residues. The germline CDR1 and CDR2 sequences are DFQATT and SNEGSKA (reference sequence). V shed 6 bases and J 6 bases; nucleotides not matched to a gene: 17. This clonotype was seen a single time. Its antigen is still unknown. TCRdb independently ran MiXCR on the reads; one entry per CDR3 protein. The table lists about 110,000 distinct CDR3 sequences, roughly 41% of them singletons. The study, taken as a whole, reports: HLA-C-restricted CMV-specific TCR beta clonotypes were dominant in the ex vivo response. Carriers of CMV plus the relevant HLA were identified by cumulative public TCR beta family frequency.

V gene TRBV20-1 combines with J gene TRBJ1-5, with 7 positions matching TRBD1. The origin of this receptor is a human donor in good health (CMV status not recorded). Some clones in this sample may be carry-over from other donors' samples. The specimen comprised CD8+ T cells from cultured PBMCs, sampled from culture after CMV antigen stimulation. CDR3 nucleotide sequence: TGCAGTGCAAGGGACAGTCGAGGGGTCGATAGTCAGCCCCAGCATTTT. Translating it yields CSARDSRGVDSQPQHF.